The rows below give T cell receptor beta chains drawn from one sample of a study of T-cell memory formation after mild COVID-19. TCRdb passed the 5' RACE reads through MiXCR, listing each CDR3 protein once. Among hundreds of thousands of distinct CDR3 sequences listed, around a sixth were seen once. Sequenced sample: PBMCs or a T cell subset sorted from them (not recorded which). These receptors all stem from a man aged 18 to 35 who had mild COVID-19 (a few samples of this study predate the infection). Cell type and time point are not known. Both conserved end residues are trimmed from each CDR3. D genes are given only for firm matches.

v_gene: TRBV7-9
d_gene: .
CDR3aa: ASSLRVSNTGELF

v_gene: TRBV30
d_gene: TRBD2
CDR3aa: AWSVWPSGGTDTQY

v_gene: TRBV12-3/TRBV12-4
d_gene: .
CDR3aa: ASSPGRKQDTQY

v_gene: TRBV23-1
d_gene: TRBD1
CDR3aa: ASSTQGVQHQH

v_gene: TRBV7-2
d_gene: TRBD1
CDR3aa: ASIRTGLNTEAF

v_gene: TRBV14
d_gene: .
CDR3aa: ASSQTGSPLYNEQF

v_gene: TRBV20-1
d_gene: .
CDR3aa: SVRVGAVNSPLH

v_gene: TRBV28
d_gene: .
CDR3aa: ASSPAGSTGELF

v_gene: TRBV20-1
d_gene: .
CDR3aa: SVGPGGGDEQY

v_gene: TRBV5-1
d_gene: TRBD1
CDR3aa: ASSFGLGQRPDTQY

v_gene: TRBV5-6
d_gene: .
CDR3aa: ASSSSPHKNTEAF

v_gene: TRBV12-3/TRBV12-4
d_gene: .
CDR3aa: ASSPEKNLDRDEQF

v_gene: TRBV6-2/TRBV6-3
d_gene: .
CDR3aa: ASSYHDTGANVLT

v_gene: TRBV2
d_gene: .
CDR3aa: ASSDDLLPLGYGYT

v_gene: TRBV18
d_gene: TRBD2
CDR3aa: ASSPPASGGADTQY

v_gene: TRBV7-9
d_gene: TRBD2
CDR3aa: ASSSYPRGGQETQY